This entry features one T cell receptor beta chain sequence. Assay used: immunoSEQ multiplex PCR; TCRdb lists only in-frame clones, some missing. Of some 180,000 clones in the sample, 75% to 95% are singletons; the top ten hold about 0.54%. The data were taken from a study of blood T cell repertoires in COVID-19. Background on the study: COVID-19 samples from acute and convalescent phases originated in the United States, Italy and Spain.

Germline V gene data show CDR1 as SGHDN and CDR2 as FVKESK. The length of the CDR3 is 14 residues. V lost 2 bases to trimming and J lost 6 bases, with 13 bases between them. This chain links TRBV14 with TRBJ2-5; D gene unclear. This sequence originates from a man over 45 with acute or convalescent COVID-19. The sample was peripheral blood. The chain's CDR3 is CASSQSLYEKTQYF. CDR3 nucleotide sequence: TGTGCCAGCAGCCAATCCCTCTACGAGAAGACCCAGTACTTC.